Shown below are 9 T cell receptor beta chains from a single sample sequenced in a study of shared clonotypes between healthy human individuals (dated by TCRdb to the early 2020s). Libraries were made using the immunoSEQ multiplex PCR assay. What TCRdb holds here is the immuneACCESS table cut down to in-frame rearrangements. Part of the clones is not present; checked against another copy, under half of the missing clones reflect an unresolved V gene, and the others are unexplained. For this sample the table gives about 2.3 million clones, of which 90% to 95% were detected only once. Jointly, the top ten make up 0.39% of the sample. The sample comprised naive CD4+ T cells from PBMCs. Taken with the paper, the label for cell subset or site translates to: CD45RA+ positively selected. The receptors stem from a man between 18 and 29 years old in good health. Some clones in this sample may be carry-over from other donors' samples.

This chain links TRBV7-9 with TRBJ2-1; D not resolved. The V and J ends lost 7 bases and 0 bases respectively, with 10 bases between them. The CDR3 runs to 14 residues. Germline-derived CDR1 and CDR2 are SEHNR and FQNEAQ (reference sequence). The CDR3 spells CASIISSSYNEQFF. CDR3 in DNA: TGTGCCAGCATCATTAGCTCCTCCTACAATGAGCAGTTCTTC.

This clone was seen just once. V is TRBV7-2 and J is TRBJ1-2; D gene uncertain. V lost 5 bases and J 7 bases, leaving 23 bases between the germline ends. CDR3 length: 16 amino acids. The V gene's germline CDR1 is SGHTA and CDR2 FQGNSA. CDR3: CASSPEVVGILSGYTF. The CDR3 nucleotides read TGTGCCAGCAGCCCCGAAGTGGTTGGGATCCTGAGTGGCTACACCTTC.

This sequence joins TRBV4-1 and TRBJ2-3; 8 bases are shared with TRBD2. J gave up 6 bases and V 5 bases, and 7 bases lay outside the gene matches. CDR3 size: 14 residues. In germline, CDR1 is MGHRA, CDR2 YSYEKL. The CDR3 bases are TGCGCCAGCAGCGGACTAGCTGTACCCGATACGCAGTATTTT. It translates to CASSGLAVPDTQYF.

J is TRBJ1-1 and V is TRBV5-1; possibly TRBD1 for D (6 bases). V lost 3 bases and J 1 base, leaving 13 bases between the germline ends. CDR3 length equals 15 residues. Germline assignment: CDR1 SGHRS and CDR2 YFSETQ. The CDR3 protein is CASSSDSPKNTEAFF. CDR3 DNA: TGCGCCAGCAGCTCGGACAGCCCCAAGAACACTGAAGCTTTCTTT. Variable domain in full (rest from reference TRBV5-1 and TRBJ1-1): KAGVTQTPRYLIKTRGQQVTLSCSPISGHRSVSWYQQTPGQGLQFLFEYFSETQRNKGNFPGRFSGRQFSNSRSEMNVSTLELGDSALYLCASSSDSPKNTEAFFGQGTRLTVV.

The rearrangement links TRBV7-3 to TRBJ2-7; maybe TRBD2 (5 bases). The CDR3 length is 13 residues. From germline, CDR1 is SGHTA and CDR2 FQGTGA. V lost 0 bases and J lost 6, with 9 bases in between. CDR3: CASSLTEGTEQYF. In DNA, the CDR3 is TGTGCCAGCAGCTTAACCGAGGGAACCGAGCAGTACTTC. The variable domain in full, completed from reference TRBV7-3 and TRBJ2-7, reads GAGVSQTPSNKVTEKGKYVELRCDPISGHTALYWYRQSLGQGPEFLIYFQGTGAADDSGLPNDRFFAVRPEGSVSTLKIQRTERGDSAVYLCASSLTEGTEQYFGPGTRLTVT.

The gene calls are TRBV5-4 and TRBJ1-1; TRBD1 might be the D (5 bases). V dropped 4 bases and J dropped 1 base, with 8 bases sitting between them. The CDR3 runs to 13 residues. CDR1 and CDR2 (germline): SGHNT, YYREEE (reference sequence). CDR3 DNA sequence: TGTGCCAGCAGCATGACAGCGAACACTGAAGCTTTCTTT. Protein sequence: CASSMTANTEAFF.

The chain carries TRBV29-1 and TRBJ1-2; 10 bases align to TRBD1. The germline V gene has CDR1 SQVTM and CDR2 ANQGSEA. V shed 6 bases, J shed 3 bases, and the junction held 4 bases outside the gene matches. The CDR3 contains 13 residues. This CDR3 reads CSVGTGVDYGYTF. CDR3 sequence (DNA): TGCAGCGTCGGGACAGGGGTAGACTATGGCTACACCTTC.

This rearrangement joins TRBV4-3 to TRBJ2-7; 9 positions agree with TRBD2. J was trimmed by 3 bases and V by 1 base; bases with no gene match: 7. Germline values: CDR1 LGHNA, CDR2 YSLEER. The CDR3 runs 16 residues. CDR3 loop: CASSQALPSGNYEQYF. CDR3 DNA: TGCGCCAGCAGCCAAGCTCTCCCTAGCGGGAACTACGAGCAGTACTTC.

This chain joins TRBV19 and TRBJ2-4, with D possibly TRBD2 on 5 matching bases. The CDR3 contains 15 residues. Trimming stripped 4 bases from V and 0 bases from J, with 10 bases between. Germline V gene lookup returns CDR1 LNHDA and CDR2 SQIVND (reference sequence). The CDR3 sequence: CASSNSGLAKNIQYF. CDR3 nucleotide sequence: TGTGCCAGTAGTAATTCCGGACTAGCCAAAAACATTCAGTACTTC.